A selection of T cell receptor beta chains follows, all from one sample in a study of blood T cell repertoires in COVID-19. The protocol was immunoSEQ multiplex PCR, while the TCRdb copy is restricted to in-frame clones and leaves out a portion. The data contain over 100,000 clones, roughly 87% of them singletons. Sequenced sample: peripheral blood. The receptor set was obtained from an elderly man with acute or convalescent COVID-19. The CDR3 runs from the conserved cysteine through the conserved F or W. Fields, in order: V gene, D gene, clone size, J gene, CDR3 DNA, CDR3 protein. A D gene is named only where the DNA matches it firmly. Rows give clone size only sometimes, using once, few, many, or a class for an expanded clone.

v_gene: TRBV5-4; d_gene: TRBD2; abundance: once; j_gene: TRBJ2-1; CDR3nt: TGTGCCAGCAGCTTGGGAGCGGGGGGGCGCGATGAGCAGTTCTTC; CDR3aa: CASSLGAGGRDEQFF
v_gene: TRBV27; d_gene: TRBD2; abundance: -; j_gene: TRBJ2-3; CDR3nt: TGTGCCAGCAGTCCCGGACTAGCGGATAGCACAGATACGCAGTATTTT; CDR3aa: CASSPGLADSTDTQYF
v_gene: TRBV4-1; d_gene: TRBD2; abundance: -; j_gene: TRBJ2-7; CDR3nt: TGCGCCAGCAGCCAGGGACTAGCGGCATCCTACGAGCAGTACTTC; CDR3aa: CASSQGLAASYEQYF
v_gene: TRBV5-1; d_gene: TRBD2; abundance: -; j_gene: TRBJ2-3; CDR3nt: TGCGCCAGCCAGACTAGCGGATCCACAGATACGCAGTATTTT; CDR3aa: CASQTSGSTDTQYF
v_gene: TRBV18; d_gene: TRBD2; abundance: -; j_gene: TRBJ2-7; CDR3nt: TGTGCCAGCTCACCGTCAACGGGAGGGGACTACGAGCAGTACTTC; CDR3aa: CASSPSTGGDYEQYF
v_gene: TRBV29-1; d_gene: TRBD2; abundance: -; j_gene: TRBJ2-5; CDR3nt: TGCAGCTCCTGCTGGGGGGGGGAGACCCAGTACTTC; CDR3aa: CSSCWGGETQYF
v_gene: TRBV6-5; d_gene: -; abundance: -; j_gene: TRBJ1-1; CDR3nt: TGTGCCAGCAGTTACTCACCAGGTGTGAACACTGAAGCTTTCTTT; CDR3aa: CASSYSPGVNTEAFF
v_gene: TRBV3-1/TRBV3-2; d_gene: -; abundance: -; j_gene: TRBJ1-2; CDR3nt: TGTGCCAGCGGGGGCCTCGACTATGGCTACACCTTC; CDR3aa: CASGGLDYGYTF
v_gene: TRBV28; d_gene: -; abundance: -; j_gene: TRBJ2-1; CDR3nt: TGTGCCAGCAGCTCGCGGTCGGAGAGCTCCTACAATGAGCAGTTCTTC; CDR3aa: CASSSRSESSYNEQFF
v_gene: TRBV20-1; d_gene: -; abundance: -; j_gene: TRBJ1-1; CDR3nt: TGCAGTGCAGGGGAACATGCTGAAGCTTTCTTT; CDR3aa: CSAGEHAEAFF
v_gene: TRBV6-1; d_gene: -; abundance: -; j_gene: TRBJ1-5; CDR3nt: TGTGCCAGCAGTGAAGTTGGGGCGACCGCTCAGCATTTT; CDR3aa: CASSEVGATAQHF
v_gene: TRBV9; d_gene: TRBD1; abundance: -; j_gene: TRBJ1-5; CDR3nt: TGTGCCAGCGGTACAGGGGACGTTAAGCCCCAGCATTTT; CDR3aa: CASGTGDVKPQHF
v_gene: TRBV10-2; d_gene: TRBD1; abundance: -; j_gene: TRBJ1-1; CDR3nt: TGCGCCAGCAGTGAGCAGGGGGCGACTGAAGCTTTCTTT; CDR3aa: CASSEQGATEAFF
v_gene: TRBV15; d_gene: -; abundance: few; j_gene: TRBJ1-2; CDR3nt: TGTGCCACCGGGACTGATAACTATGGCTACACCTTC; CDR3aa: CATGTDNYGYTF
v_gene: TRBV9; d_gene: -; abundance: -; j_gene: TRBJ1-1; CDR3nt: TGTGCCAGCAGCCCCGGGGGGGCATTGGGTCGTGGTGAAGCTTTCTTT; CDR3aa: CASSPGGALGRGEAFF
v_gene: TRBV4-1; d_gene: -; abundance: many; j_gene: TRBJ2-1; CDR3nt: TGCGCCAGCAGCCAAGAGACAGCCTCTTACAATGAGCAGTTCTTC; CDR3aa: CASSQETASYNEQFF
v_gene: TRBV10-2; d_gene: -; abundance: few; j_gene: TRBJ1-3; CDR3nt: TGCGCCAGCAGTGGACAGTCTGGAAACACCATATATTTT; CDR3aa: CASSGQSGNTIYF
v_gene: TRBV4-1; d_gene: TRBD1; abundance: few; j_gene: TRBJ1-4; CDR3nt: TGCGCCAGCAGCCAAGAGAGGGGGCGGGAAAAACTGTTTTTT; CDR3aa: CASSQERGREKLFF
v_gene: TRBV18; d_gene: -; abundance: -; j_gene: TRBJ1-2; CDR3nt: TGTGCCAGCTCACCGCGGGGGGATGCCAGTGGCTACACCTTC; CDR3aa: CASSPRGDASGYTF
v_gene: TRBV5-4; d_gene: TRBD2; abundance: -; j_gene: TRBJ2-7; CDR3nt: TGTGCCAGCAGCTTAAGACTAGCGGACGACTACGAGCAGTACTTC; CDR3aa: CASSLRLADDYEQYF
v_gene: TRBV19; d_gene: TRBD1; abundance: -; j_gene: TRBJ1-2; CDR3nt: TGTGCCAGTAGTAACCGGGACAGAACTAACTATGGCTACACCTTC; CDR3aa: CASSNRDRTNYGYTF
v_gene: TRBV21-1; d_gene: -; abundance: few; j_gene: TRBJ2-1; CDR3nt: TGTGCCAGCCAAAAGAAGCTGTACAATGAGCAGTTCTTC; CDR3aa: CASQKKLYNEQFF
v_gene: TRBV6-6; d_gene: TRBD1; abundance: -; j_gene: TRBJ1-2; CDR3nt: TGTGCCAGCAGTGGCCCCGGGACAGGGAACTATGGCTACACCTTC; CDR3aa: CASSGPGTGNYGYTF
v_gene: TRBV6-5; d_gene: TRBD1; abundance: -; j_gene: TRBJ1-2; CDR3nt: TGTGCCAGCAGCCGGACAGGGGGCGCCTTTGGCTACACCTTC; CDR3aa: CASSRTGGAFGYTF
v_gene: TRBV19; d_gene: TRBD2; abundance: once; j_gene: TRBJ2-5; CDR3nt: TGTGCCAGTAGTCTAGGACTAGCGGGAGAGACCCAGTACTTC; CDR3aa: CASSLGLAGETQYF
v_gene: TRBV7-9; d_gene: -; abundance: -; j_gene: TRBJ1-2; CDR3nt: TGTGCCAGCAGCCGGGTCCCTATACCCACCTTC; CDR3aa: CASSRVPIPTF
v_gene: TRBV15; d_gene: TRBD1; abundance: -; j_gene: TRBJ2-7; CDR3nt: TGTGCCACCAGCAGAGATTTCCCTTTCGGGACAGTTGACTACGAGCAGTACTTC; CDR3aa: CATSRDFPFGTVDYEQYF